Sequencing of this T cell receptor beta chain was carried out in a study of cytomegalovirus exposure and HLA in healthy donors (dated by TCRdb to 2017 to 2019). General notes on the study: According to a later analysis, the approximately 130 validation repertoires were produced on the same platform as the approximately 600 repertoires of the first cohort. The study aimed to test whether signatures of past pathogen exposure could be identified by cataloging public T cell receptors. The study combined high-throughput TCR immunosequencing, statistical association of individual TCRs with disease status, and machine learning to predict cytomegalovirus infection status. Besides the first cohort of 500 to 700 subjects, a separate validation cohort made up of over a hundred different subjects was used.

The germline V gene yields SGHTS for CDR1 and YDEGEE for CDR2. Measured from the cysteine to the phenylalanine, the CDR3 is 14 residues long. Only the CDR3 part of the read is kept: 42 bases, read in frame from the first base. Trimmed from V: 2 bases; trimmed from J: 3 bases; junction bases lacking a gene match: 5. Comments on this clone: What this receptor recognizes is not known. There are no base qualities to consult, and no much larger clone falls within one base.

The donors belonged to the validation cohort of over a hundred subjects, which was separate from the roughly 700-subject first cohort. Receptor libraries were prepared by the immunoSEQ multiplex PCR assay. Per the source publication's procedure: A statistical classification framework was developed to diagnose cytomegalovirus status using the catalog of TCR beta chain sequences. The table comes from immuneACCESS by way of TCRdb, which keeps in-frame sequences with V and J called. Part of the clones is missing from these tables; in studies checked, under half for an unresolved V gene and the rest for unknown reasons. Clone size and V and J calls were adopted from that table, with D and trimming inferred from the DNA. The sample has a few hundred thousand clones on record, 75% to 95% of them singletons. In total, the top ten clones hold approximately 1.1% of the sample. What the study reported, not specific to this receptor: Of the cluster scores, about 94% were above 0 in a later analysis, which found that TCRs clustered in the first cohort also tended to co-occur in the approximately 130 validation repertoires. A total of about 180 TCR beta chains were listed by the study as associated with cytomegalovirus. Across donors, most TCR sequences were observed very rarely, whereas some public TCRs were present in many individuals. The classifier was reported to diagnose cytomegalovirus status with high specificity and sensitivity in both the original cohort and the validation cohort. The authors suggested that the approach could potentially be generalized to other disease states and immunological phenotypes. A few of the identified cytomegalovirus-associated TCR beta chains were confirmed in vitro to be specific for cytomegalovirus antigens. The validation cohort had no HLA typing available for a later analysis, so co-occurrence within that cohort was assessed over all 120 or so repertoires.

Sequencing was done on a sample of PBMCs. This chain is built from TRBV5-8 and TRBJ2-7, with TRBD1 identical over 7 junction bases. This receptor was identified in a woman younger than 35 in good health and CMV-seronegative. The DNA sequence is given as TGTGCCAGCAGCTTTTCCGACAGGGTCTACGAGCAGTACTTC. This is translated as CASSFSDRVYEQYF.